The 19 T cell receptor beta chains below all came from one sample that was sequenced in a study of beta chain features in type 1 diabetes. Of the isolated RNA, all was reverse transcribed, and so the sequenced material was expressed TCRB transcripts. TCRdb's table, derived via immunoSEQ multiplex PCR, lists solely in-frame clones and lacks some. The sample carries roughly 140,000 clones, under 60% recorded once. The sample was Tregs from blood. These receptor sequences come from a man aged 18 to 30 in good health.

The chain uses TRBV14 and TRBJ2-3; 7 bases are a match to TRBD2. Germline V gene sequence: CDR1 SGHDN, CDR2 FVKESK. V dropped 4 bases and J dropped 2; count of bases not matched to a gene: 6. This CDR3 contains 15 residues. The CDR3 is CASSLGLGYTDTQYF. The CDR3, as DNA: TGTGCCAGCAGCCTCGGACTAGGATACACAGATACGCAGTATTTT.

The rearrangement links TRBV5-1 to TRBJ2-1; perhaps TRBD2 as D (6 bases). Germline V CDR1 and CDR2: SGHRS, YFSETQ. This CDR3 has 16 residues. V shed 0 bases and J shed 9 bases, with 19 bases lying between them. CDR3 nucleotide sequence: TGCGCCAGCAGCTTGGTAGTGTCGGGAGTCGGGGTTGAGCAGTTCTTC. It specifies CASSLVVSGVGVEQFF.

This clone appeared a few times. The V and J genes are TRBV7-3 and TRBJ2-5; 10 positions agree with TRBD2. The CDR3 is made up of 17 amino acids. Germline assignment: CDR1 SGHTA and CDR2 FQGTGA. Trimming took 5 bases from V and 5 from J; bases not matched to a gene: 14. The CDR3 DNA follows: TGTGCCAGCAGCCAAGGGAGGGCTAGCGGGAGTGTTGAGACCCAGTACTTC. It codes for CASSQGRASGSVETQYF.

This clone was picked up a small number of times. The V and J genes are TRBV5-1 and TRBJ2-7, with 8 nucleotides matching TRBD1. Trimming removed 0 bases from V and 0 bases from J; junction bases left unmatched: 2. Germline values: CDR1 SGHRS, CDR2 YFSETQ. This CDR3 spans 15 amino acids. The CDR3 here is CASSLGQGSSYEQYF. The DNA for the CDR3 is TGCGCCAGCAGCTTGGGACAGGGGTCCTCCTACGAGCAGTACTTC.

This clone was found a few times. V is TRBV6-5 and J is TRBJ1-2; no clear D gene. Looked up from germline, CDR1 is MNHEY and CDR2 is SVGAGI. V shed 10 bases and J shed 5 bases, with 20 bases lying between them. The CDR3 runs 14 residues. CDR3 DNA: TGTGCCACCCGACCTGCAGGCCTGACGTATGGCTACACCTTC. Residues: CATRPAGLTYGYTF.

This clone was detected only a few times. V usage is TRBV7-8 and J usage is TRBJ2-7, with TRBD1 matching over 8 bases. V trimming: 5 bases; J trimming: 5 bases; junction bases outside the gene matches: 11. Germline V CDR1 and CDR2: SGHVS, FQNEAQ. The CDR3 has 15 amino acids. CDR3 sequence: CASSPQGQGANEQYF. DNA for the CDR3: TGTGCCAGCAGCCCCCAAGGGCAGGGGGCAAACGAGCAGTACTTC.

The rearrangement links TRBV29-1 to TRBJ2-3; 7 bases match TRBD2. V lost 8 bases, J lost 2 bases, and 16 bases stayed unmatched. CDR1 is SQVTM and CDR2 is ANQGSEA in the germline V gene. The CDR3 extends over 16 amino acids. The CDR3 region is CSTRRSASGFTDTQYF. DNA of the CDR3: TGCAGCACCAGACGGTCGGCTAGCGGCTTCACAGATACGCAGTATTTT.

This sequence joins TRBV14 and TRBJ2-2; tentative D call: TRBD2 (5 bases). The germline CDR1 and CDR2 sequences are SGHDN and FVKESK. The CDR3 covers 14 residues. Trimming took off 1 base at V and 5 bases at J, with 8 bases between the two ends. The CDR3 DNA follows: TGTGCCAGCAGCCAAGTACGGGGAACCGGGGAGCTGTTTTTT. Translation gives CASSQVRGTGELFF.

For the CDR3, the DNA is TGCGCCAGCAGCTTGGTACCGGGAATGAACACTGAAGCTTTCTTT. Translating it yields CASSLVPGMNTEAFF. V is TRBV5-1 and J is TRBJ1-1; no firm D call. The length of the CDR3 is 15 residues. Germline CDR1 SGHRS, CDR2 YFSETQ. V lost 0 bases to trimming and J lost 0 bases, with 9 bases between them.

The rearrangement uses TRBV7-2 and TRBJ2-5; no clear D. The DNA end lines up better with TRBJ2-7; the J call may be wrong. Germline CDR1 SGHTA, CDR2 FQGNSA. The CDR3 extends over 13 amino acids. Written as DNA, the CDR3 is TGTGCCAGCAGCGGCAAGGTGGGCTACGAGCAGTACTTC. Translated, it gives CASSGKVGYEQYF.

In its sample, this clone was seen once. The chain links TRBV19 to TRBJ2-7; D is possibly TRBD1 (6 bases). Germline V gives CDR1 LNHDA, CDR2 SQIVND (reference sequence). V lost 6 bases and J lost 5, with 20 bases in between. This CDR3 has 15 amino acids. The CDR3 sequence is CASSELGRGQHEQYF. The CDR3 DNA follows: TGTGCCAGTAGCGAACTAGGAAGAGGACAGCACGAGCAGTACTTC.

The chain has TRBV5-1 and TRBJ1-3; 7 bases agree with TRBD1. With 0 bases clipped from V and 4 bases from J, the junction kept 4 bases outside the gene matches. Germline V gene sequence: CDR1 SGHRS, CDR2 YFSETQ. The CDR3 is 15 amino acids. The CDR3 DNA is TGCGCCAGCAGCTTGGGACAGGGCTTCGGAAACACCATATATTTT. Amino acids: CASSLGQGFGNTIYF.

V is TRBV6-5 and J is TRBJ2-7; 8 positions agree with TRBD1. The junction had 9 bases not matched to a gene; V was cut back by 4 bases and J by 4 bases. CDR1 and CDR2 (germline): MNHEY, SVGAGI. The CDR3 is made up of 15 amino acids. For the CDR3, the DNA is TGTGCCAGCAGTTTTACTGACAGGGGCAAATACGAGCAGTACTTC. This sequence encodes CASSFTDRGKYEQYF.

The chain carries TRBV6-6 and TRBJ1-2; D call uncertain. The CDR3 consists of 13 residues. V dropped 7 bases and J dropped 4 bases, with 13 bases sitting between them. Per the germline V gene, CDR1 is MNHNY and CDR2 is SVGAGI (reference sequence). CDR3 coding DNA: TGTGCCAGCACCCAGTCCGCAATCTATGGCTACACCTTC. This translates into CASTQSAIYGYTF.

This chain connects TRBV5-6 to TRBJ1-1; D is unresolved. This CDR3 is 12 amino acids long. Looked up from germline, CDR1 is SGHDT and CDR2 is YYEEEE. Trimming took 1 base from V and 7 from J, leaving 8 bases between them. The DNA of the CDR3 is TGTGCCAGCAGCTTGTTACAGTTTGAAGCTTTCTTT. As protein: CASSLLQFEAFF.

The J gene is TRBJ1-6, the V gene TRBV6-5; D possibly corresponds to TRBD1 (5 bases). The CDR3 totals 16 residues. V was shortened by 3 bases and J by 8 bases, with 17 bases between the two germline ends. Germline CDR1 and CDR2: MNHEY and SVGAGI. In DNA form, the CDR3 reads TGTGCCAGCAGTTATGGGGCAAGACGATTATATTCACCCCTCCACTTT. Its translation: CASSYGARRLYSPLHF.

The chain couples TRBV2 to TRBJ1-1, with 7 bases matching TRBD1. The trim removed 8 bases at V and 8 bases at J, leaving 5 bases unmatched. Germline V gene sequence: CDR1 SNHLY, CDR2 FYNNEI. The CDR3 has 11 amino acids. CDR3 amino acids: CASSDRLEAFF. CDR3 nucleotides: TGTGCCAGCTCGGACAGGTTGGAAGCTTTCTTT.

The chain has TRBV9 and TRBJ2-7, with D perhaps TRBD2 (5 bases). The V and J ends lost 4 bases and 1 base respectively, with 15 bases between them. The germline V gene has CDR1 SGDLS and CDR2 YYNGEE. The CDR3 consists of 15 residues. CDR3 coding DNA: TGTGCCAGCAGCCTTTCGCTGGCGGGTTCCTACGAGCAGTACTTC. It yields the protein CASSLSLAGSYEQYF.

The V and J genes are TRBV30 and TRBJ1-6; unclear D gene. CDR3 length: 16 amino acids. V dropped 2 bases and J dropped 0 bases, with 11 bases sitting between them. From germline, CDR1 is GTSNPN and CDR2 SVGIG (reference sequence). This CDR3 reads CAWSRTTSSYNSPLHF. In DNA form, the CDR3 reads TGTGCCTGGAGTCGGACTACAAGCTCCTATAATTCACCCCTCCACTTT.